Given below is one TCR beta chain in context. It has no known antigen specificity. Nothing much larger sits one base from this clone, and base qualities are not available. The data stem from a study of T-cell memory formation after mild COVID-19 (dated by TCRdb to the early 2020s). Turning to the overall study: Most TCR sequence clusters were specific to one of the two donors. Two young, previously healthy adult volunteers made up the cohort, one male and one female. Longitudinal TCRalpha and TCRbeta repertoire sequencing tracked T-cell clones expanding and contracting after mild COVID-19 in a couple of donors. Points the paper makes about the study in general: Clones that contracted from day 15 to 85 showed balanced CD4/CD8 phenotypes, whereas a second wave of clones that expanded from day 15 to 37 leaned towards CD4+. Some responding clones were detected in pre-infection memory, suggesting pre-existing cross-reactive memory T cells joined the SARS-CoV-2 response. Contracting CD4+ clones turned up mainly in the CM and EM memory subsets, whereas EMRA was where CD8+ clones were enriched. Whether the second-wave clones peaking on day 37 were SARS-CoV-2 specific was not confirmed. Only a couple of mild cases were covered by the study, and larger cohorts that include severe cases with pre-infection samples were considered necessary.

Ficoll-Paque density gradient centrifugation was the method used to isolate PBMCs. The run used an Illumina NovaSeq 6000. Using 5'RACE with constant-segment primers, TCRalpha and TCRbeta cDNA libraries were constructed, with sample barcodes and unique molecular identifiers added in the process. Trizol reagent was used to extract RNA from every sample. The libraries were amplified in two PCR steps, and the second step added a second sample barcode and Illumina TruSeq adapters. Sequencing of libraries was performed on an Illumina NovaSeq with 2 x 150 bp paired-end reads. The source study handled its data this way. The reads were demultiplexed and collapsed into UMI-guided consensus sequences using migec v1.2.7. With mixcr v2.1.11, UMI consensuses were aligned to TRA and TRB V and J templates and assembled into clonotypes. A clonotype was counted as expanded or contracted only when both edgeR and NoisET called the clonotype significant, with the noise models trained on biological replicates. For edgeR calls, a false discovery rate-adjusted p below 0.01 and a log2 fold-change threshold of 1 were applied. As an exploratory analysis of dynamics, PCA with hierarchical clustering was applied to max-normalized trajectories of the 1000 most abundant clonotypes. Each responding clone was given a CD4 or CD8 phenotype based on the CD4+ and CD8+ repertoires, which had been sequenced separately. TCRdb handled the public reads itself, with Q25 trimming in fastp and clone calling in MiXCR, and kept productive beta chains. A single entry per CDR3 protein holds the most common genes and DNA from its merged rows. TCRdb's processing, not the study's, gives the V and J calls here. The sample table records some 290,000 distinct CDR3 sequences; under 20% of these occur just once. The leading ten clones occupy roughly 23% of the sample.

Sequencing was performed on PBMCs or a T cell subset sorted from them (not recorded which). This TCR came from a man between 18 and 35 years old who had mild COVID-19 (a few samples of this study predate the infection). The sample titles of this study are shuffled in the database, so cell type and time point are left out; the donor was told from shared clones.

CDR3 region: CASSLAMGQLYEQYF. The bases read TGCGCCAGCAGCTTGGCCATGGGACAGCTCTACGAGCAGTACTTC. The chain employs TRBV5-1 and TRBJ2-7; 7 bases in the junction line up with TRBD1. Via the germline V gene, CDR1 is SGHRS and CDR2 YFSETQ. The junction shows trimming of 0 bases on V and 3 bases on J, and the gene matches do not reach 6 bases of it. Counted from cysteine to phenylalanine, this CDR3 has 15 amino acids. Of all the DNA, just the CDR3 is kept, 45 bases in frame from base 1.